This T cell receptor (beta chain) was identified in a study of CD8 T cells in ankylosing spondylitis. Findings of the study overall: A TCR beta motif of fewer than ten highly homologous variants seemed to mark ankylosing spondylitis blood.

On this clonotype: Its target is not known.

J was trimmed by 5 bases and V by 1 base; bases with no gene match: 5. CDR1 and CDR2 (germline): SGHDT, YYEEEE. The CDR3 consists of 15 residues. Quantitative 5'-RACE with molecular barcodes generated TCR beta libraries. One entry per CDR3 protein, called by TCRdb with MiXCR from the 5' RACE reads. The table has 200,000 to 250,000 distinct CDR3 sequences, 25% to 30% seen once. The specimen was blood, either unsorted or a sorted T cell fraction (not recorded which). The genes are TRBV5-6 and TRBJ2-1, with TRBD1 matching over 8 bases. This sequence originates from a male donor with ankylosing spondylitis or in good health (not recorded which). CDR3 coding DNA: TGTGCCAGCAGCTTGCCAGGACAGGGAGACAATGAGCAGTTCTTC. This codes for CASSLPGQGDNEQFF.